One and the same sample provided the 9 T cell receptor beta chains below, sequenced in a study of beta chain features in type 1 diabetes. Expressed TCRB transcripts were sequenced after all isolated RNA was converted to cDNA. TCRdb's table, derived via immunoSEQ multiplex PCR, lists solely in-frame clones and lacks some. The data show under 450,000 clones, approximately 15% seen once. The source material was naive CD4+ T cells from blood. These receptors were collected from a man aged 25 to 40 in good health.

The chain uses TRBV29-1 and TRBJ1-2; D is uncertain. Trimming left V 5 bases short and J 7 bases short, with 14 bases between. The CDR3 contains 12 residues. The germline gives CDR1 SQVTM, CDR2 ANQGSEA. DNA for the CDR3: TGCAGCGTTCAGACAAGTACTATTGGCTACACCTTC. Protein: CSVQTSTIGYTF.

The chain carries TRBV5-1 and TRBJ2-5; D is unresolved. Trimming shortened V by 0 bases and J by 1 base, and 10 bases separated the two germline ends. Germline loops: CDR1 SGHRS, CDR2 YFSETQ. CDR3 length: 15 amino acids. CDR3 in amino acids: CASSLGHRTQETQYF. CDR3 DNA: TGCGCCAGCAGCTTGGGGCACCGCACCCAAGAGACCCAGTACTTC.

This rearrangement joins TRBV4-1 to TRBJ2-1, with D uncertain. This CDR3 has 17 residues. Germline V CDR1 and CDR2: MGHRA, YSYEKL. V was clipped by 1 base and J by 2 bases, with 15 bases between them. In DNA, the CDR3 is TGCGCCAGCAGCCAAGGTCGATTGAACAGAGCCTACAATGAGCAGTTCTTC. It specifies CASSQGRLNRAYNEQFF.

The rearrangement uses TRBV20-1 and TRBJ2-5; D gene unclear. This CDR3 is built from 10 residues. V was shortened by 5 bases and J by 4 bases, with 5 bases between the two germline ends. Germline values: CDR1 DFQATT, CDR2 SNEGSKA (reference sequence). Here the CDR3 reads CSAALETQYF. The CDR3 nucleotides are TGCAGTGCTGCTTTAGAGACCCAGTACTTC.

This clone was detected only a few times. Other DNA variants within this sample encode the same CDR3. V gene TRBV18 combines with J gene TRBJ2-5, with TRBD1 matching over 7 bases. The CDR3 is 14 amino acids. Germline assignment: CDR1 KGHSH and CDR2 LQKENI. J lost 2 bases, V lost 3 bases, and 3 bases had no gene match. CDR3 loop: CASSPRDRQETQYF. The DNA for the CDR3 is TGTGCCAGCTCACCCCGGGACAGACAAGAGACCCAGTACTTC.

This clone has only a few counts. This sequence joins TRBV14 and TRBJ1-2, with a weak D call TRBD1 (6 bases). In germline, CDR1 is SGHDN, CDR2 FVKESK. V was clipped by 6 bases and J by 5 bases, with 13 bases between them. CDR3 length equals 13 residues. CDR3 in amino acids: CASSPITGYGYTF. The CDR3 coding sequence is TGTGCCAGCAGTCCAATTACAGGGTATGGCTACACCTTC.

A few counts support this clone. V usage is TRBV4-2 and J usage is TRBJ2-2; 9 bases match TRBD1. The CDR3 has 15 amino acids. The V and J ends lost 5 bases and 7 bases, in that order; junction bases with no gene match: 8. The germline gives CDR1 LGHNA, CDR2 YNFKEQ. The CDR3 DNA reads TGTGCCAGCAGCTCCGGGACAGGGTCGATCGGGGAGCTGTTTTTT. It yields the protein CASSSGTGSIGELFF.

This rearrangement joins TRBV5-1 to TRBJ2-5, with TRBD1 matching 9 bases. This CDR3 comprises 17 residues. V trimming: 0 bases; J trimming: 5 bases; junction bases outside the gene matches: 11. Germline CDR1 reads SGHRS; CDR2 reads YFSETQ. The CDR3 protein is CASSLDGQGPEMETQYF. CDR3 nucleotide sequence: TGCGCCAGCAGCTTGGATGGACAGGGGCCGGAGATGGAGACCCAGTACTTC. The full variable domain, rest sourced from reference TRBV5-1 and TRBJ2-5, is KAGVTQTPRYLIKTRGQQVTLSCSPISGHRSVSWYQQTPGQGLQFLFEYFSETQRNKGNFPGRFSGRQFSNSRSEMNVSTLELGDSALYLCASSLDGQGPEMETQYFGPGTRLLVL.

V gene TRBV27 combines with J gene TRBJ2-7; tentatively, D is TRBD1 (5 bases). The CDR3 spans 14 residues. Trimming left V 6 bases short and J 5 bases short, with 17 bases between. Germline values: CDR1 MNHEY, CDR2 SMNVEV (reference sequence). Here the CDR3 reads CASRSTQGSDEQYF. The CDR3 DNA reads as TGTGCCAGCAGATCCACGCAGGGTTCGGACGAGCAGTACTTC.